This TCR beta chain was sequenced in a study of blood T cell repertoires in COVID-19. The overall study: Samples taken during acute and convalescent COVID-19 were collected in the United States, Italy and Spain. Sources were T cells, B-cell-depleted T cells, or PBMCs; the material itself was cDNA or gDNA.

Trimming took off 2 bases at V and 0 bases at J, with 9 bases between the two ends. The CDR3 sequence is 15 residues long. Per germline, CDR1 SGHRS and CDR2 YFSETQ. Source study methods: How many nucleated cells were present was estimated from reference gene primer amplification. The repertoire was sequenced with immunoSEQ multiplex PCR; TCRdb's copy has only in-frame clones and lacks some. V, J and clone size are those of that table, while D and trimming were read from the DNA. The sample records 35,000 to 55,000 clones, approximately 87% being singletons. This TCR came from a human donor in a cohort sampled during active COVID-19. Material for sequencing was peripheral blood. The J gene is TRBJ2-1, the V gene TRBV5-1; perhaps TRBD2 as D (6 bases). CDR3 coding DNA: TGCGCCAGCAGCTTTACGGGGGACTCCTACAATGAGCAGTTCTTC. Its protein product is CASSFTGDSYNEQFF.